These 21 T cell receptor beta chains originate from one sample sequenced in a study of T cells in tuberculosis. After thawing and overnight rest, PBMC were stained with GMM-loaded CD1B tetramer, viability dye and anti-CD3 for sorting. The CD1B tetramers carried C32 glucose monomycolate purified from Rhodococcus equi. Generated by immunoSEQ multiplex PCR, the TCRdb table keeps only in-frame clones and is missing some. The sample carries tens of thousands of clones, approximately 91% recorded once. Sequencing was carried out using CD1b-GMM tetramer-negative cells sorted from PBMCs. The receptors originated from an adult woman with latent tuberculosis.

The gene calls are TRBV19 and TRBJ2-7, with a weak D call TRBD2 (7 bases). Germline CDR1 and CDR2: LNHDA and SQIVND (reference sequence). This CDR3 has 14 amino acids. V was clipped by 8 bases and J by 4 bases, with 18 bases between them. CDR3 nucleotide sequence: TGTGCCAGTGGCCAGGGGAGGGGCCGATACGAGCAGTACTTC. It translates to CASGQGRGRYEQYF.

This clone is a singleton in its sample. DNA for the CDR3: TGCGCCAGCAGCTTGGGTCACGGGGAAAGGGGGGAGCAGTTCTTC. It specifies CASSLGHGERGEQFF. The genes are TRBV5-1 and TRBJ2-1, with D perhaps TRBD1 (6 bases). This CDR3 has 15 residues. CDR1 and CDR2 (germline): SGHRS, YFSETQ. Deletions cut 0 bases from V and 10 bases from J, with 17 bases between.

This rearrangement joins TRBV5-4 to TRBJ2-2; 16 nucleotides align to TRBD2. The CDR3 totals 17 residues. The V gene's germline CDR1 is SGHNT and CDR2 YYREEE (reference sequence). V was pared by 4 bases and J by 7 bases, with 7 bases of the junction left unmatched. CDR3 region: CASSGTSGGARIGELFF. CDR3 DNA: TGTGCCAGCAGCGGGACTAGCGGGGGGGCCAGAATCGGGGAGCTGTTTTTT.

This chain connects TRBV5-4 to TRBJ2-5, with 10 bases that match TRBD1. Trimming removed 2 bases from V and 5 bases from J; junction bases left unmatched: 3. This CDR3 spans 14 amino acids. Germline CDR1 reads SGHNT; CDR2 reads YYREEE (reference sequence). CDR3 residues: CASSLRDRGETQYF. The CDR3 coding sequence is TGTGCCAGCAGCTTACGGGACAGGGGCGAGACCCAGTACTTC.

This chain uses TRBV14 with TRBJ1-3; 12 bases are shared with TRBD1. The CDR3 runs 16 residues. In germline, CDR1 is SGHDN, CDR2 FVKESK. V gave up 5 bases and J gave up 6 bases; unmatched junction bases: 8. CDR3 amino acids: CASSLGQGAFENTIYF. CDR3 nucleotides: TGTGCCAGCAGCTTGGGACAGGGGGCTTTTGAAAACACCATATATTTT.

This chain joins TRBV7-8 and TRBJ2-7; 8 nucleotides line up with TRBD1. CDR3 length equals 18 residues. Per germline, CDR1 SGHVS and CDR2 FQNEAQ. J lost 7 bases, V lost 4 bases, and 21 bases had no gene match. CDR3 in amino acids: CASSSAPRRDRSSWEQYV. In nucleotides, the CDR3 is TGTGCCAGCAGCTCTGCCCCCCGCCGGGACAGGTCCAGTTGGGAGCAGTACGTC.

The genes are TRBV6-4 and TRBJ2-7; D may be TRBD2 (6 bases). The CDR3 runs to 15 residues. Trimming pared 3 bases from V and 5 bases from J, leaving 17 bases between. CDR1 is MRHNA, CDR2 SNTAGT, per germline. The CDR3 loop reads CASSETGGGYHEQYF. CDR3 DNA: TGTGCCAGCAGTGAGACCGGGGGAGGCTACCACGAGCAGTACTTC.

The chain employs TRBV7-9 and TRBJ2-7; possibly TRBD1 for D (6 bases). CDR1 SEHNR and CDR2 FQNEAQ come from the germline V gene (reference sequence). Trimming shortened V by 5 bases and J by 1 base, and 18 bases separated the two germline ends. The CDR3 is 16 residues long. DNA of the CDR3: TGTGCCAGCAGCCCCCCTCCACAGGGAGATTCCTACGAGCAGTACTTC. This sequence encodes CASSPPPQGDSYEQYF.

This clone appeared once. The CDR3 DNA sequence: TGTGCCAGCAGTCTTACTCCCGGGTCGACTAATGAAAAACTGTTTTTT. Protein product: CASSLTPGSTNEKLFF. The rearrangement joins TRBV9 to TRBJ1-4, with no clear D. The V and J ends lost 5 bases and 2 bases respectively, with 16 bases between them. CDR1 SGDLS and CDR2 YYNGEE come from the germline V gene. This CDR3 has 16 amino acids.

This clone has only one observation. The rearrangement uses TRBV6-1 and TRBJ2-3; 7 nucleotides match TRBD2. The CDR3 contains 12 residues. Germline assignment: CDR1 MNHNS and CDR2 SASEGT. J was trimmed by 3 bases and V by 11 bases; bases with no gene match: 5. The DNA of the CDR3 is TGTGCCGGGGGGGGTCTAACAGATACGCAGTATTTT. Residues: CAGGGLTDTQYF.

This clone was seen only once. V usage is TRBV2 and J usage is TRBJ2-5, with a tentative D call TRBD2 (5 bases). V was shortened by 5 bases and J by 7 bases, with 8 bases between the two germline ends. The CDR3 is 11 residues long. Germline loops: CDR1 SNHLY, CDR2 FYNNEI. CDR3 sequence reads: CASSSEGTQYF. CDR3 nucleotide sequence: TGTGCCAGCAGTTCAGAGGGGACCCAGTACTTC. Filled out from reference TRBV2 and TRBJ2-5, the complete variable domain reads EPEVTQTPSHQVTQMGQEVILRCVPISNHLYFYWYRQILGQKVEFLVSFYNNEISEKSEIFDDQFSVERPDGSNFTLKIRSTKLEDSAMYFCASSSEGTQYFGPGTRLLVL.

The rearrangement links TRBV28 to TRBJ2-2; D is perhaps TRBD2 (7 bases). The V end was cut by 1 base, the J end by 6 bases, with 12 bases between. The CDR3 consists of 15 residues. Germline values: CDR1 MDHEN, CDR2 SYDVKM. The CDR3 DNA follows: TGTGCCAGCAGTTTATCGGGGGAGGGGGCCGGGGAGCTGTTTTTT. Its translation: CASSLSGEGAGELFF.

The rearrangement links TRBV9 to TRBJ2-3; 10 positions match TRBD2. The CDR3 sequence is 19 residues long. Germline CDR1 reads SGDLS; CDR2 reads YYNGEE. V lost 2 bases to trimming and J lost 3 bases; unmatched junction nucleotides: 15. The CDR3 DNA reads as TGTGCCAGCAGCGTTTTGCCTAGCGGGGGCCTAGGGGATACAGATACGCAGTATTTT. This sequence encodes CASSVLPSGGLGDTDTQYF. The full variable domain, completed using reference TRBV9 and TRBJ2-3, is DSGVTQTPKHLITATGQRVTLRCSPRSGDLSVYWYQQSLDQGLQFLIQYYNGEERAKGNILERFSAQQFPDLHSELNLSSLELGDSALYFCASSVLPSGGLGDTDTQYFGPGTRLTVL.

A remark on this clone: A junction boundary mismatches the germline segment, possibly from a read error. The chain links TRBV7-2 to TRBJ2-4; 7 bases are a match to TRBD2. Germline V gene data show CDR1 as SGHTA and CDR2 as FQGNSA. The CDR3 length is 12 residues. CDR3 nucleotide sequence: TGTGCCAGCAGCTTCGGCACTGGGGGGGTTGACTTC. It yields the protein CASSFGTGGVDF.

V and J are TRBV11-2 and TRBJ2-7, with D possibly TRBD2 on 6 matching bases. The CDR3 totals 16 residues. With 5 bases removed from V and 3 bases from J, the gap between germline ends came to 20 bases. Germline V gene sequence: CDR1 SGHAT, CDR2 FQNNGV. CDR3 loop: CASSPLRGGVGYEQYF. For the CDR3, the DNA is TGTGCCAGCAGCCCCCTGAGAGGCGGGGTTGGCTACGAGCAGTACTTC.

Turning to this clone: At one boundary the junction diverges from the germline segment, which might be a read error. The J gene is TRBJ1-4, the V gene TRBV14; TRBD1 agrees at 8 bases. This CDR3 spans 12 amino acids. Per the germline V gene, CDR1 is SGHDN and CDR2 is FVKESK. The CDR3 DNA follows: TGTGCCAGCAGCCTTTCGACAGGGGCTTTGCGATTT. It codes for CASSLSTGALRF.

This clone was recorded only once. V and J are TRBV6-4 and TRBJ1-1, with TRBD1 matching 8 bases. The germline V gene encodes CDR1 MRHNA and CDR2 SNTAGT. The J segment lost 4 bases and the V segment lost 5 bases, leaving 6 bases of the junction unmatched. This CDR3 has 14 residues. CDR3 sequence: CASSPRGRGTEAFF. The CDR3 DNA sequence: TGTGCCAGCAGTCCCAGGGGGCGCGGCACTGAAGCTTTCTTT.

The chain employs TRBV6-5 and TRBJ1-6; D unclear. The V end lost 6 bases, the J end lost 5 bases, and 8 bases lay between the germline ends. CDR1 MNHEY and CDR2 SVGAGI come from the germline V gene. This CDR3 is built from 13 residues. In DNA, the CDR3 is TGTGCCAGCAGGGAGTCCGATAATTCACCCCTCCACTTT. Protein: CASRESDNSPLHF.

This sequence joins TRBV5-8 and TRBJ2-1; the match to TRBD2 covers 10 bases. The germline gives CDR1 SGHTS, CDR2 YDEGEE. Germline trimming cut 1 base from V and 3 bases from J; bases unmatched to any gene: 10. This CDR3 has 18 amino acids. Written as DNA, the CDR3 is TGTGCCAGCAGCTTGAAGCGGGGGGGCCGTAGCTTCTACAATGAGCAGTTCTTC. Translation gives CASSLKRGGRSFYNEQFF.

This clone was detected only once. Other DNA sequences in this sample translate to the same CDR3. The chain has TRBV5-1 and TRBJ2-1; 12 positions agree with TRBD2. Germline V gene lookup returns CDR1 SGHRS and CDR2 YFSETQ. The CDR3 length is 15 residues. V gave up 2 bases and J gave up 7 bases; unmatched junction bases: 4. CDR3 in amino acids: CASSLGLAGGNEQFF. As DNA, the CDR3 is TGCGCCAGCAGCTTAGGCCTAGCGGGGGGGAATGAGCAGTTCTTC.

The chain carries TRBV29-1 and TRBJ2-3; D might be TRBD2 (5 bases). Germline V CDR1 and CDR2: SQVTM, ANQGSEA. V was pared by 6 bases and J by 4 bases, with 11 bases between. The CDR3 loop spans 12 amino acids. In nucleotides, the CDR3 is TGCAGCGTCACAGAGGGTTCAGATACGCAGTATTTT. Amino acid sequence: CSVTEGSDTQYF.